This TCR beta chain was sequenced in a study of PD-1 blockade in classical Hodgkin lymphoma. Broader study findings: Newly diagnosed patients had baseline TCR diversity that was reportedly lower than that of healthy donors.

Using immunoSEQ multiplex PCR, the repertoire was profiled, and TCRdb retains in-frame clones only, with some absent. The data hold roughly 4,200 clones, with roughly 77% observed a single time. Time point denoted: newly diagnosed, previously untreated cHL patient sample. From thawed PBMCs, magnetic negative selection was used to isolate the CD8+ T cells. On this clone itself: Its antigen is unknown.

The V segment lost 8 bases and the J segment 5 bases; nucleotides outside the gene matches: 8. The CDR3 extends over 13 amino acids. Germline loops: CDR1 LGHNT, CDR2 FRNRAP. The V and J genes are TRBV12-5 and TRBJ2-5; 7 bases map to TRBD1. The receptor was isolated from a human donor with classical Hodgkin lymphoma. Source material: CD8+ T cells from blood. The CDR3 sequence: CASSSGGWETQYF. Written as DNA, the CDR3 is TGTGCTAGTTCATCAGGGGGTTGGGAGACCCAGTACTTC.